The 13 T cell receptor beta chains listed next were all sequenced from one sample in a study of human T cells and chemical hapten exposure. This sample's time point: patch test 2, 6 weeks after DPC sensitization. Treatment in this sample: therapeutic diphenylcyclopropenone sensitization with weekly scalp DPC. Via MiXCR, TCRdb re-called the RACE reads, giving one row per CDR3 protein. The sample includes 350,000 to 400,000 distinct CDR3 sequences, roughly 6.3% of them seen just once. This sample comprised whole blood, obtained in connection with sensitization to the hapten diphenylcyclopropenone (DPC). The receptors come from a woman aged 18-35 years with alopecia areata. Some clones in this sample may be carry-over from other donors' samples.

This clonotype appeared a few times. CDR3 DNA: TGTGCCAGCAGCCACAAGGGACAGGGCAGGTACGAGCAGTACTTC. Translating it yields CASSHKGQGRYEQYF. The chain uses TRBV6-2 or TRBV6-3 and TRBJ2-7; 9 bases align to TRBD1. The CDR3 runs 15 residues. Per the germline V gene, CDR1 is MNHEY and CDR2 is SVGEGT. V gave up 6 bases and J gave up 4 bases; unmatched junction bases: 10.

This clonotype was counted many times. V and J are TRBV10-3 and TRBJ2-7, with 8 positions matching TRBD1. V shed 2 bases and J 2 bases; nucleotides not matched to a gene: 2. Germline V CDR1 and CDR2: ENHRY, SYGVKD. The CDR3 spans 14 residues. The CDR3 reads CAISENRGAYEQYF. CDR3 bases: TGTGCCATCAGTGAGAACAGGGGGGCCTACGAGCAGTACTTC.

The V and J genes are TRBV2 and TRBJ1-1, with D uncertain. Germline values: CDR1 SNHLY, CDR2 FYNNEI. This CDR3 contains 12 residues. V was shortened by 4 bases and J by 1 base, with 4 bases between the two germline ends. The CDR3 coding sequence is TGTGCCAGCAGTGTCAAGAACACTGAAGCTTTCTTT. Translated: CASSVKNTEAFF.

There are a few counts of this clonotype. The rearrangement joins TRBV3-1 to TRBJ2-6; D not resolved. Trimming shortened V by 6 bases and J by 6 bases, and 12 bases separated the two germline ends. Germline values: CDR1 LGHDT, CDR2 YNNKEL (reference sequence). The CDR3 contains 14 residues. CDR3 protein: CASSRIIEANVLTF. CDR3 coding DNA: TGTGCCAGCAGTCGGATCATCGAGGCCAACGTCCTGACTTTC.

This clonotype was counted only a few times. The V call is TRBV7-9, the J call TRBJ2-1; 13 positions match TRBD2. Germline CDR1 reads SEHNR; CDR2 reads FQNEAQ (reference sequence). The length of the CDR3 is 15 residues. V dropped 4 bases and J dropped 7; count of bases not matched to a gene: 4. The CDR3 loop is CASSYGLAGENEQFF. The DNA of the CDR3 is TGTGCCAGCAGCTACGGACTAGCGGGAGAAAATGAGCAGTTCTTC.

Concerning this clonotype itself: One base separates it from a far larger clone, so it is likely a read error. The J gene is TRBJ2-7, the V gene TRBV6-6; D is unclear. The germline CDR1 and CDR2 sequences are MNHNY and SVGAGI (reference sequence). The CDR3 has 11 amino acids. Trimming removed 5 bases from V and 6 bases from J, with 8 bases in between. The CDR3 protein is CASSPAIEQYF. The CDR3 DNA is TGTGCCAGCAGTCCCGCTATCGAGCAGTACTTC.

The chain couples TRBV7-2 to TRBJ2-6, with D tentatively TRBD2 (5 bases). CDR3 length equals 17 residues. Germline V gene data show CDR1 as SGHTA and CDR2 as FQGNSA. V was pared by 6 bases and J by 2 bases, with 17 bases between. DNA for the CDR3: TGTGCCAGCAGACTAGTGGCGGATATAGCTGGGGCCAACGTCCTGACTTTC. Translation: CASRLVADIAGANVLTF.

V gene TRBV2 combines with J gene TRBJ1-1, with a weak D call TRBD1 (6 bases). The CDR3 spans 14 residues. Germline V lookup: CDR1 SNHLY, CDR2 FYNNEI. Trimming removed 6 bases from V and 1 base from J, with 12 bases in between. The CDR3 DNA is TGTGCCAGCAGGTCGTCGGGGGCGAACACTGAAGCTTTCTTT. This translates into CASRSSGANTEAFF.

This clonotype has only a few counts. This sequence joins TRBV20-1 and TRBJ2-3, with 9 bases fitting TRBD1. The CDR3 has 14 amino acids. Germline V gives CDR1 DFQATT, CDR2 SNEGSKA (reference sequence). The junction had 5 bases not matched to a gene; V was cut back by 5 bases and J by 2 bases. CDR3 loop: CSAGDRVVTDTQYF. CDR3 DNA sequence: TGCAGTGCTGGGGACAGGGTTGTCACAGATACGCAGTATTTT.

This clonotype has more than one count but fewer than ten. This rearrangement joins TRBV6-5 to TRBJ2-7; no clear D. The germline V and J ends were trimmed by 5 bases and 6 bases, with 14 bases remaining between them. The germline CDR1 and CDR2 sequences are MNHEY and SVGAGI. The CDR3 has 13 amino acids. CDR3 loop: CASSTLRKGEQYF. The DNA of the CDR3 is TGTGCCAGCAGTACCCTAAGGAAGGGCGAGCAGTACTTC.

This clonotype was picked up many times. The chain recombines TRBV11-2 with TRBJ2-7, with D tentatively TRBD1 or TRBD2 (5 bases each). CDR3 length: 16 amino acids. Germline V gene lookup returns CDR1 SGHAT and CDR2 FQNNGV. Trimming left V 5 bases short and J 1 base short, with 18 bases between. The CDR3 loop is CASSQPRAGSSYEQYF. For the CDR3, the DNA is TGTGCCAGCAGCCAACCGCGGGCAGGGAGTTCCTACGAGCAGTACTTC.

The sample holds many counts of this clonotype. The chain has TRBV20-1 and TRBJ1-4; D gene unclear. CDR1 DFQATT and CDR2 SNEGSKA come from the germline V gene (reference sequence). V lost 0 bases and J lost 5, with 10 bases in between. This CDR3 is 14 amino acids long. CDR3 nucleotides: TGCAGTGCTAGAGAAAGAGATGCAAATGAAAAACTGTTTTTT. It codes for CSARERDANEKLFF.

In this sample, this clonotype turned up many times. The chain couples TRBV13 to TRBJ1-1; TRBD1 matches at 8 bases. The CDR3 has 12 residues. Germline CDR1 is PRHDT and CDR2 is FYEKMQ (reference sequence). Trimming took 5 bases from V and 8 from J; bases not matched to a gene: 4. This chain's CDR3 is CASSLTGVEAFF. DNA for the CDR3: TGTGCCAGCAGCCTGACAGGGGTAGAAGCTTTCTTT.